This TCR beta chain is from a study of monozygotic twins with inflammatory bowel disease. The germline CDR1 and CDR2 sequences are LNHDA and SQIVND (reference sequence). CDR3 length equals 12 residues. Following a re-call of the 5' RACE reads, TCRdb has one entry per CDR3 protein and lacks DNA. The sample table sets out approximately 400,000 distinct CDR3 sequences. This sequence originates from a human donor with ulcerative colitis or Crohn's disease, or a healthy co-twin of an affected twin (not recorded which). Sequenced input: blood. This chain connects TRBV19 to TRBJ1-6; absent DNA, TCRdb's TRBD1 call cannot be checked. The CDR3 loop is CASSNRNSPLHF.